This T cell receptor beta chain comes out of a study of Graves' ophthalmopathy and Graves' hyperthyroidism. Ages of hyperthyroidism patients ran from 18 to 65, and their diagnoses were new, under 2 months' duration. No donor had other autoimmune disease, uncontrolled infection, pregnancy or lactation. Clinical symptoms, serum thyroxine, TRAb, thyroid ultrasound and orbital computed tomography were relied on for diagnosis. A remark on this clonotype: Its target is not known.

Per the germline V gene, CDR1 is SGHTA and CDR2 is FQGNSA. The CDR3 is 14 residues long. V shed 3 bases and J shed 8 bases, with 13 bases lying between them. Amplified TCR beta CDR3 regions were obtained using RNA transcripts as template. After a first-round RT-PCR with HTBI primers, a second-round multiplex PCR was run. TCRdb reprocessed the multiplex PCR reads with MiXCR, giving one entry per CDR3 protein. The table shows a few hundred thousand distinct CDR3 sequences, with about 40% occurring only once. Whole-study findings and limits: Blood contained most expanded thyroid clonotypes exceeding 0.001 frequency.

The chain combines TRBV7-2 with TRBJ1-4; weak D call: TRBD1 (5 bases). This TCR was sampled from an adult man with Graves' hyperthyroidism. The sample consisted of peripheral blood or thyroid tissue (not recorded which). CDR3 sequence reads: CASSFTSGWEKLFF. The CDR3 region has the DNA TGTGCCAGCAGCTTTACTTCAGGGTGGGAAAAACTGTTTTTT.